Below are 12 T cell receptor beta chains sequenced from a single sample in a study of shared clonotypes between healthy human individuals. Some clones are missing from TCRdb's copy, which holds only in-frame ones; the method was immunoSEQ multiplex PCR. Among some 2 million clones listed, 85% to 95% were seen once. The specimen was naive CD4+ T cells sorted from blood. The subset was: CD45RA+ positively selected. Receptors originate from a man aged 18 to 29 in good health.

This clone was counted a single time. The chain uses TRBV5-4 and TRBJ1-2, with 9 bases aligning to TRBD1. V lost 5 bases, J lost 7 bases, and 12 bases stayed unmatched. The CDR3 spans 15 residues. CDR1 and CDR2 from the germline V gene are SGHNT and YYREEE (reference sequence). The CDR3 is CASRGWGQGVGGYTF. CDR3 coding DNA: TGTGCCAGCAGGGGATGGGGACAGGGTGTTGGTGGCTACACCTTC.

V and J are TRBV7-2 and TRBJ2-7; tentative D call: TRBD1 (6 bases). Per germline, CDR1 SGHTA and CDR2 FQGNSA. The CDR3 sequence is 15 residues long. Trimming took off 4 bases at V and 3 bases at J, with 16 bases between the two ends. CDR3 amino acids: CASSYLGHGIYEQYF. The DNA for the CDR3 is TGTGCCAGCAGCTACCTGGGACACGGGATCTACGAGCAGTACTTC.

The gene calls are TRBV7-9 and TRBJ1-5; TRBD1 might be the D (5 bases). The CDR3 spans 16 residues. Germline CDR1 SEHNR, CDR2 FQNEAQ (reference sequence). The V gene lost 0 bases and the J gene lost 6 bases, with 15 bases spanning the gap. Written as DNA, the CDR3 is TGTGCCAGCAGCTTAGCGACGGGGGAGGGCGGTCAGCCCCAGCATTTT. Translated, it gives CASSLATGEGGQPQHF.

The V call is TRBV10-2, the J call TRBJ1-5; D gene unclear. The CDR3 length is 12 residues. V lost 8 bases, J lost 0 bases, and 5 bases lay in between. CDR1 WSHSY and CDR2 SAAADI come from the germline V gene. In DNA form, the CDR3 reads TGCGCCAGCGGAGGTAGCAATCAGCCCCAGCATTTT. Translating it yields CASGGSNQPQHF.

The CDR3 DNA reads as TGTGCCAGCAGCTTTGAACGGAACACCGGGGAGCTGTTTTTT. This gives the protein CASSFERNTGELFF. The chain is built from TRBV5-6 and TRBJ2-2, with no clear D. The CDR3 extends over 14 amino acids. Germline values: CDR1 SGHDT, CDR2 YYEEEE. V was pared by 2 bases and J by 1 base, with 6 bases between.

The rearrangement uses TRBV25-1 and TRBJ1-1, with D maybe TRBD1 (5 bases). The ends were cut back, 2 bases at V and 10 bases at J, with 14 bases in the middle. Germline V gives CDR1 MGHDK, CDR2 SYGVNS. This CDR3 has 13 amino acids. The CDR3 is CASSEGGSRRAFF. DNA for the CDR3: TGTGCCAGCAGTGAAGGGGGGTCGAGGCGAGCTTTCTTT.

This sequence joins TRBV21-1 and TRBJ2-7. TRBV21-1 is a pseudogene. This CDR3 has 14 residues. CDR3 loop: CASSTLDGPYEQYF. Here the CDR3 DNA reads TGTGCCAGCAGCACTCTGGACGGTCCCTACGAGCAGTACTTC.

This chain connects TRBV9 to TRBJ2-3, with a weak D call TRBD2 (6 bases). Germline V CDR1 and CDR2: SGDLS, YYNGEE. V gave up 4 bases and J gave up 1 base, with 13 bases separating them. The CDR3 covers 15 residues. The CDR3 sequence: CASSSGRERTDTQYF. CDR3 bases: TGTGCCAGCAGCTCCGGACGGGAGCGCACAGATACGCAGTATTTT.

The chain is built from TRBV6-5 and TRBJ1-1, with D possibly matching TRBD1 (6 bases). V was shortened by 3 bases and J by 11 bases, with 16 bases between the two germline ends. Germline assignment: CDR1 MNHEY and CDR2 SVGAGI. This CDR3 is 13 amino acids long. CDR3 DNA: TGTGCCAGCAGTTATAAGGCGGGACACAGGGCTTTCTTT. This encodes CASSYKAGHRAFF.

This clone was seen just once. V gene TRBV5-6 combines with J gene TRBJ1-2, with 7 nucleotides matching TRBD1. The CDR3 has 13 amino acids. The germline V gene encodes CDR1 SGHDT and CDR2 YYEEEE. V lost 0 bases and J lost 8; bases outside the gene matches: 4. The CDR3 sequence: CASSLVTGEGYTF. In DNA form, the CDR3 reads TGTGCCAGCAGCTTGGTCACAGGGGAGGGCTACACCTTC.

The V call is TRBV6-8, the J call TRBJ2-2; TRBD2 matches at 7 bases. The CDR3 is made up of 15 amino acids. Germline V gene data show CDR1 as MNHGY and CDR2 as SAAAGT. Losses at the gene ends were 2 bases for V and 5 bases for J; bases not matched to a gene: 5. The DNA of the CDR3 is TGTGCCAGCAGTTACCTGACGGGAGGAACCGGGGAGCTGTTTTTT. Its translation is CASSYLTGGTGELFF.

V gene TRBV19 combines with J gene TRBJ1-5; D is uncertain. Deletions cut 4 bases from V and 3 bases from J, with 10 bases between. The CDR3 totals 14 residues. Germline assignment: CDR1 LNHDA and CDR2 SQIVND (reference sequence). The CDR3 bases are TGTGCCAGTAGTAGGGCCAGCCTCAATCAGCCCCAGCATTTT. It codes for CASSRASLNQPQHF.